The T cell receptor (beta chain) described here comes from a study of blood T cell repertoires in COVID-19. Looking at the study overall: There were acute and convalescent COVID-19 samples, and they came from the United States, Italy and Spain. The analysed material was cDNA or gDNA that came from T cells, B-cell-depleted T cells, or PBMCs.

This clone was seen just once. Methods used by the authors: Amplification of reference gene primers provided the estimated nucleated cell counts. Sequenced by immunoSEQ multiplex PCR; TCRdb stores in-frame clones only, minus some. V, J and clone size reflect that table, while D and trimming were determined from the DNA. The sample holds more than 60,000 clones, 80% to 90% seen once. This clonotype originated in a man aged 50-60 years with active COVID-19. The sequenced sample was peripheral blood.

This CDR3 reads CSVEVTVRETQYF. The CDR3 DNA sequence: TGCAGCGTTGAAGTCACGGTTCGGGAGACCCAGTACTTC. This chain joins TRBV29-1 and TRBJ2-5; the D is unclear. Germline V gives CDR1 SQVTM, CDR2 ANQGSEA. This CDR3 is built from 13 residues. Between the trimmed V and J ends, which lost 1 base and 5 bases, there was a span of 11 bases.